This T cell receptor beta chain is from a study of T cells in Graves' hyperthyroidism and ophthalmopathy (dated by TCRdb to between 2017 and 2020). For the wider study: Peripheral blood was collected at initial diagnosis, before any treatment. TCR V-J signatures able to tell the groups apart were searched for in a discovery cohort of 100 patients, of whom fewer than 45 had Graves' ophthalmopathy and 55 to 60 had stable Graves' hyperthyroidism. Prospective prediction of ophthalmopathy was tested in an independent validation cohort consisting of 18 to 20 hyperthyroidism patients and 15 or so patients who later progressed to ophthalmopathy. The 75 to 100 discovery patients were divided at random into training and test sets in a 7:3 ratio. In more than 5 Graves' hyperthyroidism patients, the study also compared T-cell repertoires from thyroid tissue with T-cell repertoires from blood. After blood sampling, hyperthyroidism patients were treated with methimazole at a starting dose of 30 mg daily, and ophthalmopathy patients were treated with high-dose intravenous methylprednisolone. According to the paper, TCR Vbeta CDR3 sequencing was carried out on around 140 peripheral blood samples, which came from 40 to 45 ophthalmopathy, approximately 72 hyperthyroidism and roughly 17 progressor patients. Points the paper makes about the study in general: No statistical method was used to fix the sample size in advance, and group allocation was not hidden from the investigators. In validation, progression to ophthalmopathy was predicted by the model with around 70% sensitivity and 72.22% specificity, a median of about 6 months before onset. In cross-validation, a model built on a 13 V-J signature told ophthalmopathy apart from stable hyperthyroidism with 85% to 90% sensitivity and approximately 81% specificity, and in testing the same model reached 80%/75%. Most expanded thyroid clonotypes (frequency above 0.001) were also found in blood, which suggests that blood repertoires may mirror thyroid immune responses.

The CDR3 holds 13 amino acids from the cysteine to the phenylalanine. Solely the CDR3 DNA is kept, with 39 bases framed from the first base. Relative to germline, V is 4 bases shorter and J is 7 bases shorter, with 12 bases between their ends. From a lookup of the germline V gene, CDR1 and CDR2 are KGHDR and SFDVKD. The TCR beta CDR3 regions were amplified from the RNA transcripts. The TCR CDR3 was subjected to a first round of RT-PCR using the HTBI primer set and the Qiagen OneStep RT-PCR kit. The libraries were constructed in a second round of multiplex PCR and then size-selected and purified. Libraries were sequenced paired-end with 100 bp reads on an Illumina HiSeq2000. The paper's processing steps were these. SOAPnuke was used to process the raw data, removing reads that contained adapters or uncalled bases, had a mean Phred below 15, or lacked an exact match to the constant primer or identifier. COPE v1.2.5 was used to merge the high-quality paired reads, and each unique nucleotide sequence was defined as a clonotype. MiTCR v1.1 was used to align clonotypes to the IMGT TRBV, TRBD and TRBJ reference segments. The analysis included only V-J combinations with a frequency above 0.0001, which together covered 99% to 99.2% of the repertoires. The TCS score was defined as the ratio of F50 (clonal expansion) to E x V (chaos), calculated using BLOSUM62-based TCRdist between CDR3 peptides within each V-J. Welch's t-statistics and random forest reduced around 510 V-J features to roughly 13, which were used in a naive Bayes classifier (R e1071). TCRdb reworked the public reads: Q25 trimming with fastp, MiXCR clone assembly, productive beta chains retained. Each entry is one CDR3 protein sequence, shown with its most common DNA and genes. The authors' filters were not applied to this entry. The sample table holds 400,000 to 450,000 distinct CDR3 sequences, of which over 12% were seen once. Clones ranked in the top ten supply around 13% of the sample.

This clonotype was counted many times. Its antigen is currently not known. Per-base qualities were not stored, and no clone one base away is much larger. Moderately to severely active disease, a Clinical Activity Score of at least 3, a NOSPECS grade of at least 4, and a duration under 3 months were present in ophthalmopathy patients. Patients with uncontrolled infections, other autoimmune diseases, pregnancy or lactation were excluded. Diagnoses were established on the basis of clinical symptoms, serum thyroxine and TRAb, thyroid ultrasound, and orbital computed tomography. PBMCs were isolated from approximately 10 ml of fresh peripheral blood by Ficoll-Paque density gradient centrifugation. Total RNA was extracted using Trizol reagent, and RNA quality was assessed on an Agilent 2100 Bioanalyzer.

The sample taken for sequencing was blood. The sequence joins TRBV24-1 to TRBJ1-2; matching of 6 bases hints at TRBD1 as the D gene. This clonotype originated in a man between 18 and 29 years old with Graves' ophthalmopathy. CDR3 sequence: CATSDNRELGYTF. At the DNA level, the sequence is TGTGCCACCAGTGACAACAGGGAACTTGGCTACACCTTC.